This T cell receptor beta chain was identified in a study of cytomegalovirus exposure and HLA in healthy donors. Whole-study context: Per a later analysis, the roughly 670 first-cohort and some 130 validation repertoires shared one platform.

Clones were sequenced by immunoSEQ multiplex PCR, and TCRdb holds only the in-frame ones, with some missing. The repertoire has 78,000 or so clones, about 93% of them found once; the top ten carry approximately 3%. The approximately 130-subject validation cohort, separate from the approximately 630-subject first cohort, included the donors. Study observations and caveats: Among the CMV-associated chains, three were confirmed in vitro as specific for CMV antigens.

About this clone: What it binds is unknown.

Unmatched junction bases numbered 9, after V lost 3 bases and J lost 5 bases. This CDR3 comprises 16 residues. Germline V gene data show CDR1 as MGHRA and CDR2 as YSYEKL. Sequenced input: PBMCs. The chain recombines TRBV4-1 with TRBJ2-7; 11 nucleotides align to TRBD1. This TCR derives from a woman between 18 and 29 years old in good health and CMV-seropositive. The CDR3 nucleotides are TGCGCCAGCAGCCAGGGACGGACAGGGGGCTGGAACGAGCAGTACTTC. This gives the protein CASSQGRTGGWNEQYF.